This TCR beta chain came from a study of blood T cell repertoires in COVID-19. As for the study in general: From the United States, Italy and Spain came samples of acute and convalescent COVID-19. PBMCs, B-cell-depleted T cells, or T cells provided the cDNA or gDNA that made up the material.

This CDR3 is 14 amino acids long. Trimming removed 7 bases from V and 2 bases from J, with 15 bases in between. The germline V gene has CDR1 MDHEN and CDR2 SYDVKM. Patients from Seattle were sampled longitudinally, starting during active infection. In the study's own analysis: Nucleated cell counts were estimated from reference gene primer amplification. Clones were sequenced by immunoSEQ multiplex PCR, and TCRdb holds only the in-frame ones, with some missing. V and J calls and clone size are those listed in that table; D and trimming were worked out from the DNA. Among nearly 90,000 clones listed, about 90% were seen once.

The sequence was obtained from a man aged 18-30 years with COVID-19, enrolled during active disease. The chain recombines TRBV28 with TRBJ2-7; maybe TRBD1 (5 bases). The sequencing sample was made of peripheral blood. For the CDR3, the DNA is TGTGCCAGCATCCCTGCAGGGCAGACCTACGAGCAGTACTTC. Encoded protein: CASIPAGQTYEQYF.